One and the same sample provided the 5 T cell receptor beta chains below, sequenced in a study of regulatory T cells in long-lasting Graves disease. Noted time point: persistent/refractory GD, antithyroid drugs over 5 years with positive TRAb. RNA from PBMCs was the source of the TCR library. Library construction for TCR beta used iRepertoire HTBI primers and Arm-PCR of CDR3 regions. One entry per CDR3 protein results from TCRdb running MiXCR on the multiplex PCR reads. The repertoire includes fewer than 600,000 distinct CDR3 sequences, roughly 22% of them detected once, and around 14% sits in the top ten. The specimen was peripheral blood mononuclear cells (PBMCs), collected when the disease was refractory, from a patient treated with antithyroid drugs. These receptors came from a female donor with Graves disease.

This clonotype was seen a handful of times. V and J are TRBV7-2 and TRBJ2-3, with TRBD2 identical over 7 bases. CDR3 size: 13 residues. The trim removed 11 bases at V and 2 bases at J, leaving 7 bases unmatched. Germline V lookup: CDR1 SGHTA, CDR2 FQGNSA. In DNA, the CDR3 is TGTGCCCTAGGTGCGGGAGACACAGATACGCAGTATTTT. Translating it yields CALGAGDTDTQYF.

This clonotype came up a few times. CDR3 sequence reads: CASSPGVSSGNTIYF. The CDR3 region has the DNA TGTGCCAGCAGCCCCGGCGTCAGCTCTGGAAACACCATATATTTT. The rearrangement uses TRBV7-8 and TRBJ1-3, with no clear D. The CDR3 has 15 residues. V dropped 5 bases and J dropped 0 bases, with 11 bases sitting between them. Germline CDR1 SGHVS, CDR2 FQNEAQ.

The sample holds many counts of this clonotype. This rearrangement joins TRBV12-3 or TRBV12-4 to TRBJ2-7; TRBD2 is a possible D gene (6 bases). The CDR3 extends over 16 amino acids. V lost 3 bases, J lost 6 bases, and 21 bases lay in between. CDR3 region: CASSFQLPGLKAEQYF. The CDR3 region has the DNA TGTGCCAGCAGTTTCCAATTGCCGGGACTGAAGGCCGAGCAGTACTTC.

A single count supports this clonotype. The genes are TRBV7-9 and TRBJ2-7; weak D call: TRBD1 (6 bases). Trimming pared 4 bases from V and 0 bases from J, leaving 19 bases between. The CDR3 runs 17 residues. Germline loops: CDR1 SEHNR, CDR2 FQNEAQ (reference sequence). CDR3 sequence (DNA): TGTGCCAGCAGCTCCCGATCGGGTACAGGGAGCTCCTACGAGCAGTACTTC. It encodes CASSSRSGTGSSYEQYF.

The sample holds one count of this clonotype. V is TRBV11-1 and J is TRBJ2-1; 13 nucleotides agree with TRBD2. V trimming: 5 bases; J trimming: 4 bases; junction bases outside the gene matches: 29. Germline V gene lookup returns CDR1 SGHAT and CDR2 FQDESV (reference sequence). The CDR3 sequence is 24 residues long. Here the CDR3 DNA reads TGTGCCAGCAGCCCGGGACGTAGGTCAGGACTAGCGGGAGTCGGAACCGTTTGGTACAATGAGCAGTTCTTC. Residues: CASSPGRRSGLAGVGTVWYNEQFF.